The 2 T cell receptor beta chains given below trace back to one sample, sequenced in a study of neurological immune-mediated disorders. As to time point: longitudinal time-point 3. TCRdb re-derived calls from the 5' RACE reads in MiXCR, one entry per CDR3 protein. The data hold approximately 47,000 distinct CDR3 sequences, with 9.5% to 15% observed a single time. The specimen sequenced was PBMCs. The receptors were sampled from a male donor with HTLV-1-associated myelopathy (HAM/TSP).

This clonotype has at least ten counts. The chain joins TRBV5-6 to TRBJ1-4, with D possibly being TRBD1 (6 bases). Germline CDR1 and CDR2: SGHDT and YYEEEE. V was shortened by 3 bases and J by 0 bases, with 12 bases between the two germline ends. The CDR3 length is 16 residues. Written as DNA, the CDR3 is TGTGCCAGCAGCTGGGGGACATCCACAACTAATGAAAAACTGTTTTTT. Residues: CASSWGTSTTNEKLFF. Combining the CDR3 with reference TRBV5-6 and TRBJ1-4 gives the whole variable domain DAGVTQSPTHLIKTRGQQVTLRCSPKSGHDTVSWYQQALGQGPQFIFQYYEEEERQRGNFPDRFSGHQFPNYSSELNVNALLLGDSALYLCASSWGTSTTNEKLFFGSGTQLSVL.

This chain joins TRBV6-5 and TRBJ2-5; the match to TRBD1 covers 10 bases. Germline V lookup: CDR1 MNHEY, CDR2 SVGAGI. CDR3 length: 19 residues. V gave up 4 bases and J gave up 9 bases; unmatched junction bases: 23. The CDR3 DNA sequence: TGTGCCAGCAGTTCCGCGACAGGGGGCATGACGGGGGTCCTCCGGGCCCAGTACTTC. This codes for CASSSATGGMTGVLRAQYF.